This T cell receptor (beta chain) came from a study of cytomegalovirus exposure and HLA in healthy donors (TCRdb year 2017). Regarding the research as a whole: An earlier analysis of several hundred of the donors reported 276 Gb of sequence data and 95 million to 140 million unique TCR beta sequences obtained from approximately 180 million T cells. An early release that covered about 600 HLA-typed donors contained 300 to 350 gigabases of sequencing data and approximately 85 million unique TCR sequences. Among the roughly 430 genotyped donors, around 81% belonged to the genetic ancestry cluster associated with self-reported Caucasian donors. The study aimed to test whether cataloging public T cell receptors could reveal signatures of past pathogen exposure. The study profiled the T cell repertoires of some 610 subjects by immunosequencing and related them to cytomegalovirus serostatus. Besides the first cohort of 666 subjects, a separate validation cohort made up of over a hundred different subjects was used. The study combined high-throughput TCR immunosequencing, statistical association of individual TCRs with disease status, and machine learning to predict cytomegalovirus infection status. A later analysis re-examined previously published TCR beta repertoires from over 500 donors and added high-resolution HLA genotyping to investigate patterns of TCR occurrence. Rather than drawing on any new phenotypic data, the later analysis identified candidate immune exposures from TCR beta sequences and the way those sequences occurred across donors. An earlier analysis of 587 of the donors used high-throughput TCR beta sequencing to judge whether each TCR beta V gene segment behaved as functional or pseudogenic. Donor age, sex, ethnicity and CMV serostatus were compiled alongside the repertoire data. A later genetic analysis took genome-wide SNP genotypes for about three fifths of the 666 donors and used that subset as a discovery cohort. Every discovery cohort repertoire had been produced on one sequencing platform. HLA typing included class I and class II loci at four-digit resolution. The number of typed donors differed by locus: about 620-640 for A, B, C, DRB1 and DQB1; approximately 540 for DQA1; about 600 for DPA1; and 400 to 480 for DPB1. Five DR-DQ haplotypes were handled as single units for association and clustering because linkage in the cohort was strong. Among 398 genotyped donors of the cohort, an average of approximately 240,000 unique TCR beta nucleotide sequences were sequenced per donor, about a sixth of them non-productive.

The cohort consisted of 666 healthy bone marrow donors. Cohort members were all nominally healthy when sampled, although unrecorded immune exposures were likely present. The donor tested CMV seronegative and was one of the 352 seronegative cohort members. A peripheral blood sample was provided by each donor, and peripheral blood mononuclear cells were used for TCR beta sequencing. Genomic DNA was extracted from the blood cell samples with the Qiagen DNeasy Blood Extraction Kit. The method was the immunoSEQ multiplex PCR assay. A mixture of 60 forward primers for TCR Vbeta segments and 13 reverse primers for TCR Jbeta segments was used in the multiplex PCR. The CDR3 region of rearranged TCR beta genes was amplified from genomic DNA by a multiplex PCR assay. On the Illumina HiSeq System, the amplified TCR beta libraries were sequenced as 87-base-pair reads. For the original study's pipeline: A later analysis counted tens of millions of unique TCR beta chains across the 500 to 850 repertoires, and around 12 million of these chains were shared by at least two donors. Raw reads were error-corrected and collapsed into unique sequences with a nearest-neighbor algorithm that merged closely related sequences to remove PCR and sequencing errors. To assign V, D and J gene segments, CDR3 sequences were aligned to IMGT reference sequences. Each retained sequence needed at least a six-nucleotide match to both a V gene segment and a J gene segment. Rearrangements were called productive when the CDR3 lacked stop codons and stayed in frame with V and J; all others were non-productive. Following IMGT convention, CDR3 was defined as the stretch from the second conserved V-encoded cysteine to the conserved J-encoded phenylalanine. In an earlier analysis of roughly 610 of the donors, sequences lacking an unambiguous match to a single V gene segment were excluded. An earlier analysis of a few hundred of the donors called V segments functional above 56.7% productive rearrangements and segregating when the between-donor standard deviation exceeded 5%. A statistical classification framework was developed to diagnose cytomegalovirus status using the catalog of TCR beta chain sequences. V and J gene assignment, in a later analysis, came from comparing TCR nucleotide sequences with IMGT/GENE-DB human TR gene sequences. A later analysis assigned CDR3 sequences and most-parsimonious VDJ recombination scenarios with the TCRdist pipeline. In a later analysis, each TCR beta chain was defined by its CDR3 amino acid sequence together with its V-gene family, and reads without a unique V-gene family were excluded. In a later analysis, 500 to 700 highly shared, low-generation-probability nucleotide sequences were removed to address suspected cross-contamination and a sequencing artifact. For each public chain, a later analysis derived a clonal expansion index from normalized ranks of inferred template counts within each repertoire. In a later analysis, generation probabilities were computed with a VDJ recombination model fitted to out-of-frame rearrangements, and the resulting probabilities were checked against IGoR. In a later analysis, hypergeometric tests were used to score TCR-TCR, TCR-HLA and TCR-CMV co-occurrence, with a repertoire-size bias correction applied to TCR pairs. False discovery rates were estimated in a later analysis by permuting HLA or CMV assignments 20 times. In a later analysis, co-occurring TCRs were grouped with DBSCAN, and TCRdist sequence similarity was added when clustering was performed within HLA-allele-positive subsets. Co-occurrence clustering excluded repertoires with fewer than 30,000 or more than 120,000 public chains, plus five with anomalous nucleotide sharing. TCRdb limited this immuneACCESS table to in-frame rearrangements with V and J called. A share of clones is missing; checked studies link under half to unresolved V genes, and the rest is unexplained. That table supplies the V and J calls and clone size; D and trimming were determined from the DNA. The sample table holds more than 45,000 clones. Roughly a sixth of the sample rests with the top ten.

Sequences SNHLY (CDR1) and FYNNEI (CDR2) are obtained from the germline V gene. Trimmed from V: 6 bases; trimmed from J: 6 bases; junction bases lacking a gene match: 7. Reading from cysteine to phenylalanine, the CDR3 counts 13 amino acids. Only the CDR3 region is kept as DNA, spanning 39 bases read in frame from base 1. In regard to this clone: Its antigen remains unidentified.

General conclusions and limits of the study: A later analysis associated roughly 17,000 TCR beta sequences with specific HLA alleles at a false discovery rate of 0.05. The 87-base-pair reads could not distinguish some IMGT-functional V segments, including TRBV6-2 and TRBV6-3, so those segments were excluded. Assigning TCR associations to individual alleles was difficult when HLA alleles, especially DR and DQ, strongly co-occurred. Several of the top co-occurrence clusters appeared to be linked to parvovirus B19, influenza, CMV and Epstein-Barr virus, according to a later analysis. V-gene and J-gene trimming of TCR beta chains was associated with a missense DCLRE1C variant in a later genetic analysis, and the association was replicated in an independent cohort. Correlated functional status among segregating V segments might reflect linkage disequilibrium, but an unknown experimental factor could not be ruled out. A group of highly shared sequence variants was considered likely to be a technical artifact of the sequencing pipeline. Because some donors lacked HLA typing at each locus, the association tests relied only on the typed subset. The cohort was sequenced for TCR beta chains only, and without alpha or paired-chain data the features that could be detected were limited. It was suggested by the authors that the approach could potentially be generalized to other disease states and immunological phenotypes. Sequencing depth was assumed to be roughly uniform across donors in the presence/absence analyses, though that assumption may not hold. A few of the identified cytomegalovirus-associated TCR beta chains were confirmed in vitro to be specific for cytomegalovirus antigens. A further reported finding was that TCR beta sequences accurately predicted the HLA-A and HLA-B alleles for most subjects in the first cohort. A later analysis found that TCR association rates varied across HLA loci, with DRB1 alleles showing the most associated TCRs and HLA-C alleles the fewest. In a later analysis, HLA-associated TCR beta chains were found to be more clonally expanded and to have lower generation probabilities than equally common non-associated chains. The study gave a list of under 200 TCR beta chains associated with cytomegalovirus. The only immune exposure information available for the cohort was CMV serostatus. Cytomegalovirus status was reported to be diagnosed by the classifier with high specificity and sensitivity in both the original and validation cohorts. Most TCR sequences were observed very rarely across donors, whereas some public TCRs were present in many individuals. In an earlier analysis of around 600 of the donors, most TCR beta V segments were observed in productive rearrangements about 87% or about 30% of the time, broadly matching IMGT annotations. Because counts were too low, about 18 rarely observed V segments, including chromosome 9 orphons, were left out of the earlier analysis of about 500 of the donors. According to a later analysis, most CMV-associated TCR beta chains appeared to be HLA-restricted, and the HLA associations seemed to be driven largely by CMV exposure. Compared with the roughly 710-donor mean, donors in an Asian-associated ancestry cluster had fewer N-insertions in productive TCRs, according to a later genetic analysis.

Sample: PBMCs. The V and J segments used are TRBV2 and TRBJ1-1; 7 bases in the junction line up with TRBD1. The clonotype was recovered from a male donor in good health and CMV-seronegative. The DNA sequence reads TGTGCCAGCAGCCAGACAGGGATCGCTGAAGCTTTCTTT. Translated, it gives CASSQTGIAEAFF. Joined to the reference TRBV2 and TRBJ1-1 proteins, this CDR3 gives the full variable domain: EPEVTQTPSHQVTQMGQEVILRCVPISNHLYFYWYRQILGQKVEFLVSFYNNEISEKSEIFDDQFSVERPDGSNFTLKIRSTKLEDSAMYFCASSQTGIAEAFFGQGTRLTVV.